Listed below are T cell receptor beta chains from one sample, sequenced in a study of STAT5B mutations in CD4+ large granular lymphocyte leukemia. Assay used: immunoSEQ multiplex PCR; TCRdb lists only in-frame clones, some missing. This table has about 48,000 clones, 60% to 75% appearing once. The sample was CD4+ T cells from blood buffy coats. The receptors here all came from a human donor in good health. CDR3s include the opening cysteine and the closing phenylalanine or tryptophan. The D gene is left open where the match is weak. Rows give clone size only sometimes, using once, few, many, or a class for an expanded clone.

j_call clone_size v_call d_call cdr3_nt cdr3_aa
TRBJ2-3 NA TRBV7-2 TRBD2 TGTGCCAGCAGCTCGACTAGCGGGGGGGTTCCAGATACGCAGTATTTT CASSSTSGGVPDTQYF
TRBJ2-3 few TRBV11-1 TRBD2 TGTGCCAGCAGCGTTGGGACTAGCGGCACAGATACGCAGTATTTT CASSVGTSGTDTQYF
TRBJ1-2 once TRBV7-9 NA TGTGCCAGCAGCAACGTCGTTCTAAACTATGGCTACACCTTC CASSNVVLNYGYTF
TRBJ1-2 NA TRBV6-5 NA TGTGCCAGCAGAGCGACAGCTAACTATGGCTACACCTTC CASRATANYGYTF
TRBJ2-3 NA TRBV30 NA TGTGCCTGGAGTGCGCTAGATGGGGGCCACCGGACAGATACGCAGTATTTT CAWSALDGGHRTDTQYF
TRBJ2-2 NA TRBV30 NA TGTGCCTGGAGTGGGGTCGGGGAGCTGTTTTTT CAWSGVGELFF
TRBJ2-4 NA TRBV6-5 NA TGTGCCAGCAGTTACTCGAGGCAGCGAGGGAACATTCAGTACTTC CASSYSRQRGNIQYF
TRBJ1-3 NA TRBV28 NA TGTGCCAGCAGTTTATCCGCCCGGACCTACGGTAGAGAAGGAAACACCATATATTTT CASSLSARTYGREGNTIYF
TRBJ1-4 NA TRBV15 TRBD1 TGTGCCACCAGCAGCCGTACAGGGGGAGGTGAAAAACTGTTTTTT CATSSRTGGGEKLFF
TRBJ1-1 NA TRBV4-2 NA TGTGCCAGCAGCCAAGAGGGTAGAACGAACACTGAAGCTTTCTTT CASSQEGRTNTEAFF
TRBJ2-1 NA TRBV9 NA TGTGCCAGCACCCCGATGTCCTCCTACAATGAGCAGTTCTTC CASTPMSSYNEQFF
TRBJ2-3 NA TRBV4-2 NA TGTGCCAGCAGCCGGGTGTCGGGGGCGAGCACAGATACGCAGTATTTT CASSRVSGASTDTQYF
TRBJ2-1 NA TRBV19 NA TGTGCCAGTACTTCAGCGGAGGGCAGCTCCTACAATGAGCAGTTCTTC CASTSAEGSSYNEQFF
TRBJ2-5 NA TRBV29-1 NA TGCAGCGTTAATCCGATTCAAGAGACCCAGTACTTC CSVNPIQETQYF
TRBJ2-3 NA TRBV18 TRBD2 TGTGCCAGCTCACCACTCGTAGCGGGGGTCATAACAGATACGCAGTATTTT CASSPLVAGVITDTQYF
TRBJ1-5 NA TRBV19 NA TGTGCCAGTAGTGGAGCAGGGGAAAGCAATCAGCCCCAGCATTTT CASSGAGESNQPQHF
TRBJ1-3 NA TRBV6-5 NA TGTGCCAGCCGACCGGGGGGGACTGGAAACACCATATATTTT CASRPGGTGNTIYF
TRBJ1-2 NA TRBV19 NA TGTGCCTCGAACCCTACACGAGCTAACTATGGCTACACCTTC CASNPTRANYGYTF
TRBJ2-2 NA TRBV18 TRBD1 TGTGCCAGCTCACCGCGGACAGGGAACGTCGGGGAGCTGTTTTTT CASSPRTGNVGELFF
TRBJ2-2 NA TRBV19 NA TGTGCCAGTAGTATCCGGGGGAAGTCCGGGGAGCTGTTTTTT CASSIRGKSGELFF
TRBJ2-1 NA TRBV5-1 TRBD1 TGCGCCAGCAGCAAGACAGGGCCAGAAAATGAGCAGTTCTTC CASSKTGPENEQFF
TRBJ2-2 NA TRBV25-1 TRBD2 TGTGCCAGCAGTGGACAACTAGCGGGGGACACCGGGGAGCTGTTTTTT CASSGQLAGDTGELFF
TRBJ2-3 NA TRBV18 NA TGTGCCAGCTCACCACGAGATATCGGGACAGATACGCAGTATTTT CASSPRDIGTDTQYF
TRBJ2-2 few TRBV29-1 NA TGCAGCGTCAGAAACACCGGGGAGCTGTTTTTT CSVRNTGELFF
TRBJ2-2 NA TRBV5-1 NA TGCGCCAGCAGCTTGGTTCAGGGTGGGAACACCGGGGAGCTGTTTTTT CASSLVQGGNTGELFF
TRBJ1-1 NA TRBV6-1 NA TGTGCCAGCAGTGAAGCCGGAAGTAACACTGAAGCTTTCTTT CASSEAGSNTEAFF
TRBJ1-2 NA TRBV6-5 NA TGTGCCAGCGTGGACACGGCCTATGGCTACACCTTC CASVDTAYGYTF
TRBJ1-4 NA TRBV5-5 NA TGTGCCAGCAGCTCCACGTCAACAACTAATGAAAAACTGTTTTTT CASSSTSTTNEKLFF
TRBJ1-1 once TRBV28 NA TGTGCCAGCAGCCAGGGCTGGAACACTGAAGCTTTCTTT CASSQGWNTEAFF
TRBJ1-5 few TRBV18 NA TGTGCCAGCTCAGCCGGGCGGGATCAGCCCCAGCATTTT CASSAGRDQPQHF
TRBJ2-2 NA TRBV5-6 NA TGTGCCAGCAGTAGGAAGACGGCTTCGAACACCGGGGAGCTGTTTTTT CASSRKTASNTGELFF
TRBJ2-2 NA TRBV14 NA TGTGCCAGCAGCCATACGGTTTGGCTAACACAGGGTACCGGGGAGCTGTTTTTT CASSHTVWLTQGTGELFF
TRBJ2-3 NA TRBV7-2 NA TGTGCCAGCAGGCCAGCGAGGGATACGCAGTATTTT CASRPARDTQYF
TRBJ2-3 NA TRBV18 NA TGTGCCAGCTCACAGGGGGAAGGGGATACGCAGTATTTT CASSQGEGDTQYF
TRBJ2-7 NA TRBV28 NA TGTGCCAGCAGTTTGGGACAAGTCTACGAGCAGTACTTC CASSLGQVYEQYF
TRBJ1-2 few TRBV5-1 NA TGCGCCAGCAGCTTGGACACCTCCTATGGCTACACCTTC CASSLDTSYGYTF
TRBJ2-3 NA TRBV5-6 NA TGTGCCAGCAGCTACCGAGAGAATACGCAGTATTTT CASSYRENTQYF
TRBJ2-2 few TRBV6-1 NA TGTGCCAGCAGTGAACAGGGAGAGGGACACGGGGAGCTGTTTTTT CASSEQGEGHGELFF
TRBJ1-1 NA TRBV6-5 TRBD1 TGTGCCAGCAGTTACGGGACAGGGGGCACTGAAGCTTTCTTT CASSYGTGGTEAFF
TRBJ2-2 NA TRBV6-6 NA TGTGCCAGCAGCACGGACCTCGGGGAGCTGTTTTTT CASSTDLGELFF
TRBJ2-7 NA TRBV9 TRBD2 TGTGCCAGCAGCGTGGGAGCAGCGGGGTACAGCGAGCAGTACTTC CASSVGAAGYSEQYF
TRBJ1-6 NA TRBV30 NA TGTGCCTGGACCCTTGACAGTAATAATTCACCCCTCCACTTT CAWTLDSNNSPLHF